Detailed here is one T cell receptor beta chain. The germline V gene encodes CDR1 KGHDR and CDR2 SFDVKD. V lost 4 bases to trimming and J lost 3 bases; unmatched junction nucleotides: 10. CDR3 length equals 17 residues. Researchers used genomic DNA as the template to profile TCR beta VDJ and CDR3. TCRdb reprocessed the reads via MiXCR and lists one record per CDR3 protein. This table holds approximately 130,000 distinct CDR3 sequences, 58% found once. All sequencing subjects had displayed CD8+CD57+ cell expansion on flow cytometry. The data stem from a study of CD8+CD57+ T cells in acquired aplastic anemia.

Sequenced: sorted CD4+, CD8+, or CD8+CD57+ T cells (not recorded which) from PBMCs. This rearrangement joins TRBV24-1 to TRBJ2-3; 9 positions match TRBD1. The TCR sequence derives from a human donor with aplastic anemia. The CDR3 loop is CATSDPNRDRVTDTQYF. The CDR3 nucleotides read TGTGCCACCAGTGACCCAAACCGGGACAGGGTGACAGATACGCAGTATTTT.